This T cell receptor (beta chain) was identified during a study of identical twins. CDR1 and CDR2 from the germline V gene are PRHDT and FYEKMQ (reference sequence). After removal of 1 base from V and 8 bases from J, the junction contained 6 bases not matched to a gene. The CDR3 spans 15 residues. Study observations and caveats: Rather than following the same donors, the conclusions depended on cross-sectional statistical analysis. Out-of-frame alpha sequences shared by twins were enriched for low generation probability.

For this clonotype: Its antigen is not known.

A universal primer site was added by template switching, and unique molecular identifiers were carried by the cDNA. TCRdb processed the 5' RACE reads anew with MiXCR; each CDR3 protein has one entry. The sample records 750,000 to 950,000 distinct CDR3 sequences, roughly an eighth being singletons. Healthy Caucasians were all of the donors. Another study also made use of these data, one on yellow fever vaccine responses in identical twins.

The chain carries TRBV13 and TRBJ2-1, with 9 bases lining up with TRBD2. Sequenced: PBMCs. The sequence derives from a young woman in good health. The CDR3 protein is CASSLVVAGVYEQFF. The CDR3 coding sequence is TGTGCCAGCAGCTTAGTTGTAGCGGGAGTCTATGAGCAGTTCTTC.